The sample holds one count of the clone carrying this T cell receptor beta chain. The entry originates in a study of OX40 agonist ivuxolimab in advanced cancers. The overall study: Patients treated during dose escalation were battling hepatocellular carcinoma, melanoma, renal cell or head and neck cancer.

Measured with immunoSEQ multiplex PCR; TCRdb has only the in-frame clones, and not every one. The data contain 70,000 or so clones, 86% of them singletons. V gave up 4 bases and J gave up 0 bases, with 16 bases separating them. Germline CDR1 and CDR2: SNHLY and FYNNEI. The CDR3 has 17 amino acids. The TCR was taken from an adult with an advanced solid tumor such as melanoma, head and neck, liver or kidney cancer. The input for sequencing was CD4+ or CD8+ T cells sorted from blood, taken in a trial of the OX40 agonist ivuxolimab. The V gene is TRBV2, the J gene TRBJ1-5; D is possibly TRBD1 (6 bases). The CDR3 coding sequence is TGTGCCAGCAGTGGGTCGCGGGGGCCGGATAGCAATCAGCCCCAGCATTTT. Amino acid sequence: CASSGSRGPDSNQPQHF.